These 22 T cell receptor beta chains came from one sample sequenced in a study of identical twins. TCRdb re-called the 5' RACE reads with MiXCR, one entry per CDR3 protein. The sample yields 750,000 to 950,000 distinct CDR3 sequences, about 12% seen once. This sample was shared with a second study, whose subject was yellow fever vaccine responses in identical twins.

Material: PBMCs. Receptor source: a woman younger than 35 in good health.

This clonotype was seen only a few times. V usage is TRBV20-1 and J usage is TRBJ2-7, with 11 bases identical to TRBD2. This CDR3 has 13 residues. With 6 bases clipped from V and 5 bases from J, the junction kept 6 bases outside the gene matches. From germline, CDR1 is DFQATT and CDR2 SNEGSKA (reference sequence). The CDR3, as DNA: TGCAGTGCCCGAGTTAGCGGGAGGGACGAGCAGTACTTC. Translation gives CSARVSGRDEQYF.

This clonotype was seen a few times. The gene calls are TRBV14 and TRBJ1-6; D unclear. Trimming took off 1 base at V and 6 bases at J, with 13 bases between the two ends. Looked up from germline, CDR1 is SGHDN and CDR2 is FVKESK. The CDR3 consists of 16 residues. CDR3 DNA: TGTGCCAGCAGCCAAGGGTCGAGGAAAATTAATTCACCCCTCCACTTT. Translating gives CASSQGSRKINSPLHF.

This clonotype was observed a handful of times. The CDR3 loop is CASSLAYASDRAHTDTQYF. The CDR3 nucleotides are TGTGCCAGCAGCTTAGCTTATGCGTCCGACAGGGCCCACACAGATACGCAGTATTTT. The chain couples TRBV11-1 to TRBJ2-3, with 7 bases fitting TRBD1. This CDR3 is 19 amino acids long. Germline CDR1 is SGHAT and CDR2 is FQDESV (reference sequence). V shed 0 bases, J shed 2 bases, and the junction held 14 bases outside the gene matches.

The sample holds a few counts of this clonotype. J is TRBJ1-5 and V is TRBV20-1; possibly TRBD1 for D (5 bases). Germline values: CDR1 DFQATT, CDR2 SNEGSKA (reference sequence). Trimming left V 3 bases short and J 2 bases short, with 11 bases between. There are 14 residues in the CDR3. The CDR3: CSASQGRGNQPQHF. The CDR3 DNA reads as TGCAGTGCTAGCCAGGGTAGGGGCAATCAGCCCCAGCATTTT.

This clonotype was seen repeatedly, ten times or more. The rearrangement uses TRBV4-2 and TRBJ1-4; D remains unclear. The V end lost 0 bases, the J end lost 7 bases, and 12 bases lay between the germline ends. Germline loops: CDR1 LGHNA, CDR2 YNFKEQ. The CDR3 length is 15 residues. CDR3: CASSQEPALGEKLFF. CDR3 nucleotide sequence: TGTGCCAGCAGCCAAGAACCGGCTTTGGGTGAAAAACTGTTTTTT.

In this sample, this clonotype turned up many times. The gene calls are TRBV27 and TRBJ2-7, with 9 positions matching TRBD1. Germline V gene data show CDR1 as MNHEY and CDR2 as SMNVEV (reference sequence). V was pared by 5 bases and J by 5 bases, with 13 bases of the junction left unmatched. The CDR3 is 16 amino acids. The DNA of the CDR3 is TGTGCCAGCAGTCCCTCGACCCCACAGGGGGCAAACGAGCAGTACGTC. Amino acid sequence: CASSPSTPQGANEQYV.

This sequence joins TRBV5-1 and TRBJ2-5; D not resolved. Trimming shortened V by 1 base and J by 2 bases, and 9 bases separated the two germline ends. This CDR3 region has 14 residues. Germline assignment: CDR1 SGHRS and CDR2 YFSETQ. Here the CDR3 reads CASSLSTLQETQYF. CDR3 in DNA: TGCGCCAGCAGCTTGAGTACACTTCAAGAGACCCAGTACTTC.

This clonotype was counted a few times. The CDR3 is CSALRDRGPNEQFF. CDR3 DNA sequence: TGCAGTGCGCTACGGGACAGGGGGCCCAATGAGCAGTTCTTC. This chain links TRBV20-1 with TRBJ2-1; 12 bases fit TRBD1. CDR3 length: 14 amino acids. Germline CDR1 and CDR2: DFQATT and SNEGSKA (reference sequence). V shed 6 bases and J 6 bases; nucleotides not matched to a gene: 6.

The table lists this clonotype with a count of one. The chain is built from TRBV11-3 and TRBJ2-1, with D unresolved. Germline values: CDR1 SGHNT, CDR2 YENEEA. The CDR3 sequence is 13 residues long. Trimming cost V 0 bases and J 8 bases, with 8 bases left between them. CDR3 sequence: CASSLDPKYEQFF. The CDR3 DNA sequence: TGTGCCAGCAGCTTAGATCCCAAATATGAGCAGTTCTTC.

This clonotype has only a few counts. The chain couples TRBV5-1 to TRBJ1-5, with 11 bases aligning to TRBD1. The CDR3 spans 16 residues. Germline CDR1 SGHRS, CDR2 YFSETQ. Trimming at V came to 4 bases and at J to 2 bases, leaving 5 bases not matched to a gene. The CDR3 DNA reads TGCGCCAGCAGCACCGGGACAGGGGGACGCAATCAGCCCCAGCATTTT. Translating it yields CASSTGTGGRNQPQHF.

V usage is TRBV4-1 and J usage is TRBJ2-1, with 11 nucleotides matching TRBD1. Losses at the gene ends were 1 base for V and 6 bases for J; bases not matched to a gene: 2. This CDR3 has 15 amino acids. Germline loops: CDR1 MGHRA, CDR2 YSYEKL. The DNA of the CDR3 is TGCGCCAGCAGCCAAGGGACAGGGGGCTTCAATGAGCAGTTCTTC. As protein: CASSQGTGGFNEQFF.

This clonotype was detected only a few times. The chain combines TRBV12-3 or TRBV12-4 with TRBJ2-2; D gene ambiguous. V was clipped by 4 bases and J by 1 base, with 10 bases between them. CDR3 length: 15 amino acids. In DNA, the CDR3 is TGTGCCAGCAGTTCAAACGTCCGGAACACCGGGGAGCTGTTTTTT. It codes for CASSSNVRNTGELFF.

This clonotype appeared a few times. The chain joins TRBV20-1 to TRBJ2-1, with no clear D. V lost 5 bases and J lost 0, with 11 bases in between. The CDR3 loop spans 14 amino acids. Germline CDR1 and CDR2: DFQATT and SNEGSKA (reference sequence). The CDR3 sequence: CSAWSESSYNEQFF. CDR3 nucleotides: TGCAGTGCTTGGAGTGAAAGCTCCTACAATGAGCAGTTCTTC.

The sample holds a few counts of this clonotype. This chain uses TRBV15 with TRBJ2-1; a weak D match, TRBD1 (6 bases). V dropped 1 base and J dropped 7 bases, with 17 bases sitting between them. The V gene's germline CDR1 is LNHNV and CDR2 YYDKDF (reference sequence). This CDR3 spans 16 amino acids. In DNA form, the CDR3 reads TGTGCCACCAGCAGAGCCACAGGGTTTGTTTGGAATGAGCAGTTCTTC. As protein: CATSRATGFVWNEQFF.

This clonotype has just a few counts. This sequence joins TRBV12-3 or TRBV12-4 and TRBJ2-7; the D gene is possibly TRBD1 (5 bases). The V gene lost 6 bases and the J gene lost 0 bases, with 18 bases spanning the gap. CDR3 length equals 16 residues. The CDR3 is CASSQTALPYSYEQYF. The CDR3 nucleotides read TGTGCCAGCAGCCAGACAGCCCTCCCTTACTCCTACGAGCAGTACTTC.

This clonotype appeared a few times. The chain recombines TRBV6-1 with TRBJ2-3; no firm D call. Trimming shortened V by 6 bases and J by 1 base, and 11 bases separated the two germline ends. The CDR3 totals 14 residues. Germline assignment: CDR1 MNHNS and CDR2 SASEGT. CDR3 loop: CASRFTDRTDTQYF. The CDR3 DNA reads as TGTGCCAGCAGATTTACAGACCGCACAGATACGCAGTATTTT.

This clonotype has a count of ten or more. The genes are TRBV20-1 and TRBJ2-1; 11 bases line up with TRBD2. The CDR3 extends over 14 amino acids. The junction had 8 bases not matched to a gene; V was cut back by 6 bases and J by 7 bases. Germline lookup yields CDR1 DFQATT and CDR2 SNEGSKA (reference sequence). The CDR3 region is CSATTSGVRNEQFF. The CDR3 DNA follows: TGCAGTGCCACGACTAGCGGGGTACGGAATGAGCAGTTCTTC.

The rearrangement uses TRBV2 and TRBJ1-2; 11 bases are a match to TRBD1. The CDR3 totals 11 residues. V dropped 8 bases and J dropped 8; count of bases not matched to a gene: 1. CDR1 and CDR2 (germline): SNHLY, FYNNEI. CDR3: CASWTGGGYTF. In DNA, the CDR3 is TGTGCCAGCTGGACAGGGGGCGGCTACACCTTC.

This clonotype was seen ten or more times. This rearrangement joins TRBV7-9 to TRBJ1-1; TRBD1 agrees at 9 bases. After removal of 3 bases from V and 5 bases from J, the junction contained 7 bases not matched to a gene. The CDR3 contains 15 residues. The germline gives CDR1 SEHNR, CDR2 FQNEAQ (reference sequence). DNA for the CDR3: TGTGCCAGCAGCTTGGGACAGGGAACGTGGACTGAAGCTTTCTTT. This encodes CASSLGQGTWTEAFF. The full variable domain, completed using reference TRBV7-9 and TRBJ1-1, is DTGVSQNPRHKITKRGQNVTFRCDPISEHNRLYWYRQTLGQGPEFLTYFQNEAQLEKSRLLSDRFSAERPKGSFSTLEIQRTEQGDSAMYLCASSLGQGTWTEAFFGQGTRLTVV.

The chain combines TRBV5-1 with TRBJ2-5, with D perhaps matching TRBD1 (6 bases). This CDR3 is built from 19 residues. CDR1 SGHRS and CDR2 YFSETQ come from the germline V gene. Trimming pared 0 bases from V and 5 bases from J, leaving 26 bases between. The CDR3 here is CASSLGPWSTGTTGETQYF. DNA for the CDR3: TGCGCCAGCAGCTTGGGGCCGTGGTCAACCGGGACCACAGGGGAGACCCAGTACTTC.

The chain has TRBV4-2 and TRBJ1-2; weak D call: TRBD1 (6 bases). This CDR3 region has 16 residues. Germline V gives CDR1 LGHNA, CDR2 YNFKEQ. V lost 0 bases to trimming and J lost 7 bases, with 18 bases between them. CDR3 protein: CASSQDSGRGNVGYTF. The CDR3 nucleotides read TGTGCCAGCAGCCAAGATTCGGGAAGGGGGAATGTTGGCTACACCTTC.

The J gene is TRBJ2-7, the V gene TRBV5-5; tentative D call: TRBD1 (6 bases). The V end lost 7 bases, the J end lost 0 bases, and 26 bases lay between the germline ends. CDR3 length: 18 amino acids. Germline V CDR1 and CDR2: SGHKS, YYEKEE (reference sequence). CDR3 region: CASQDNRDTKPSSYEQYV. The CDR3 DNA is TGTGCCAGCCAAGACAACCGGGACACCAAACCTAGCTCCTACGAGCAGTACGTC.